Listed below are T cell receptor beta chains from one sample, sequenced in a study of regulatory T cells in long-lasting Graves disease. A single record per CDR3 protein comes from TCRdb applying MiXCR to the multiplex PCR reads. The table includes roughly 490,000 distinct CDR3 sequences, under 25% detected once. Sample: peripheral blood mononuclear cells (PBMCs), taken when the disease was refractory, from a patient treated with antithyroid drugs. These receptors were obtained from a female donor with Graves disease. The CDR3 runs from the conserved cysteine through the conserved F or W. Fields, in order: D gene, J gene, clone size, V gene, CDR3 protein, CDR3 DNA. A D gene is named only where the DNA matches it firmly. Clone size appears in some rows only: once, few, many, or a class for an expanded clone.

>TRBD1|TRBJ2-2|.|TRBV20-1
CSATGQGNTGELFF
TGCAGTGCTACGGGACAGGGAAACACCGGGGAGCTGTTTTTT
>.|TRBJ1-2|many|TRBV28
CASNTRGGRLYGYTF
TGTGCCAGCAACACCCGAGGAGGGAGGTTGTATGGCTACACCTTC
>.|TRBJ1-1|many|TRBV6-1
CASTMDGNTEAFF
TGTGCCAGCACCATGGACGGGAACACTGAAGCTTTCTTT
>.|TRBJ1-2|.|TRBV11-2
CASSSPQVLSYGYTF
TGTGCCAGCAGCTCTCCACAGGTGTTAAGTTATGGCTACACCTTC
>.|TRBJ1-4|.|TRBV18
CASSPPWETNEKLFF
TGTGCCAGCTCACCACCCTGGGAGACAAATGAAAAACTGTTTTTT
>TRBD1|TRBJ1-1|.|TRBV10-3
CAISETAGGGNTEAFF
TGTGCCATCAGTGAGACCGCAGGGGGTGGGAACACTGAAGCTTTCTTT
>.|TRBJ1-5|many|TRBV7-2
CASSLGGYSNQPQHF
TGTGCCAGCAGCTTAGGAGGGTATAGCAATCAGCCCCAGCATTTT
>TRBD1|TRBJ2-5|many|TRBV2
CASSERQGGETQYF
TGTGCCAGCAGTGAACGACAGGGCGGGGAGACCCAGTACTTC
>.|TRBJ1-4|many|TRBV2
CASSNGLLKLFF
TGTGCCAGCAGCAACGGACTCTTAAAACTGTTTTTT
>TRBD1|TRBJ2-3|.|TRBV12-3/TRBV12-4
CASRTGTDTQYF
TGTGCCAGCAGGACAGGGACAGATACGCAGTATTTT
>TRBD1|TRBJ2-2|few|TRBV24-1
CATLGGQGVNTGELFF
TGTGCCACCCTCGGGGGACAGGGGGTGAACACCGGGGAGCTGTTTTTT
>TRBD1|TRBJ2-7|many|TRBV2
CASSGGTGIISEQYF
TGTGCCAGCAGTGGGGGGACAGGCATAATAAGCGAGCAGTACTTC
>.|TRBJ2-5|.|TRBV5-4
CASSQDQQETQYF
TGTGCCAGCAGCCAGGACCAGCAAGAGACCCAGTACTTC
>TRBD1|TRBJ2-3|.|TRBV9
CASSPGTAPITDTQYF
TGTGCCAGCAGCCCCGGGACAGCACCCATCACAGATACGCAGTATTTT
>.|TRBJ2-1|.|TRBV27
CASSLTVSSYNEQFF
TGTGCCAGCAGTTTAACAGTCAGCTCCTACAATGAGCAGTTCTTC
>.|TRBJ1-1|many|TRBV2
CASKGEVMNTEAFF
TGTGCCAGCAAGGGGGAAGTCATGAACACTGAAGCTTTCTTT
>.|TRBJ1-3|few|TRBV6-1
CASSDIFVASGNTIYF
TGTGCCAGCAGTGACATATTCGTGGCCTCTGGAAACACCATATATTTT
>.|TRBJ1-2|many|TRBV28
CASKFPQDRVYGYTF
TGTGCCAGCAAGTTTCCACAGGACAGAGTCTATGGCTACACCTTC
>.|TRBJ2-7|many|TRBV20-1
CSARVPPRGSYEQYF
TGCAGTGCTAGAGTTCCCCCCCGAGGGTCCTACGAGCAGTACTTC
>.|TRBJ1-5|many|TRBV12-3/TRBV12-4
CASSHGGWNQPQHF
TGTGCCAGCAGTCACGGGGGGTGGAATCAGCCCCAGCATTTT
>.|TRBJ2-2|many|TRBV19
CATPGLSNTGELFF
TGTGCCACCCCGGGACTGTCGAACACCGGGGAGCTGTTTTTT
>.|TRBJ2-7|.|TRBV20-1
CSAPPLGHDIYF
TGCAGTGCCCCTCCTCTCGGCCACGATATCTATTTC
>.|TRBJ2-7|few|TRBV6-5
CASSYSRLAPTYEQYF
TGTGCCAGCAGTTACTCGAGACTGGCTCCCACCTACGAGCAGTACTTC
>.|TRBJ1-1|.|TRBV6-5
CASSYIGGTEAFF
TGTGCCAGCAGTTACATAGGGGGAACTGAAGCTTTCTTT
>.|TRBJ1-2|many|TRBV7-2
CASRPPGHNYGYTF
TGTGCCAGCAGGCCCCCGGGACATAACTATGGCTACACCTTC
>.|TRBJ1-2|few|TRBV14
CASSQDTSLGRIKGYTF
TGTGCCAGCAGCCAAGATACGAGCCTCGGGCGGATAAAGGGCTACACCTTC
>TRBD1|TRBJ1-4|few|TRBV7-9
CASSDLDRNNEKLFF
TGTGCCAGCAGCGATCTGGACAGGAATAATGAAAAACTGTTTTTT
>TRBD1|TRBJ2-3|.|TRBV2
CASSGGAGGADTQYF
TGTGCCAGCAGTGGGGGTGCAGGGGGCGCAGATACGCAGTATTTT
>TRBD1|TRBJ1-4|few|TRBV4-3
CASSYTGGRGEKLFF
TGCGCCAGCAGTTATACAGGGGGCAGGGGTGAAAAACTGTTTTTT
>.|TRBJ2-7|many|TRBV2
CASRTSPVVSYEQYF
TGTGCCAGCAGGACCAGTCCTGTGGTCTCCTACGAGCAGTACTTC
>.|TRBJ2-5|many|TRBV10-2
CASSESPRIETQYF
TGCGCCAGCAGTGAGTCTCCGAGGATAGAGACCCAGTACTTC
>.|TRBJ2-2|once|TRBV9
CASRRGGGAPSGPNTGELFF
TGTGCCAGCAGACGAGGGGGGGGGGCCCCTAGCGGCCCGAACACCGGGGAGCTGTTTTTT
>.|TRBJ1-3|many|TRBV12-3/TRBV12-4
CASTQQQFSGNTIYF
TGTGCCAGCACCCAACAACAGTTCTCTGGAAACACCATATATTTT
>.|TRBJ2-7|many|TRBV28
CASSLSREQYF
TGTGCCAGCAGTTTGTCGCGGGAGCAGTACTTC
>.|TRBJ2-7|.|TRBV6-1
CASNLEGGSTTYEQYF
TGTGCCAGCAATCTAGAGGGGGGTTCTACCACCTACGAGCAGTACTTC
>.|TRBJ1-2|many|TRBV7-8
CASSLVLRVMPNYGYTF
TGTGCCAGCAGCTTAGTTCTAAGGGTAATGCCTAACTATGGCTACACCTTC
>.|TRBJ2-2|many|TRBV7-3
CASSLLGGNTGELFF
TGTGCCAGCAGCTTGTTGGGGGGAAACACCGGGGAGCTGTTTTTT
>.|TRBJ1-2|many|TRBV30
CAWSGLSPYGYTF
TGTGCCTGGAGTGGACTCTCCCCCTATGGCTACACCTTC
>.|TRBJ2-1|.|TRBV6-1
CASSPEGLPYNEQFF
TGTGCCAGCAGTCCCGAGGGTCTTCCTTACAATGAGCAGTTCTTC
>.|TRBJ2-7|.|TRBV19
CASRRTSRGEEGYEQYF
TGTGCCAGTAGACGCACCTCCAGGGGCGAGGAGGGCTACGAGCAGTACTTC
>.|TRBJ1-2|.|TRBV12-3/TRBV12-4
CAGSQGPGGGQNGYTF
TGTGCCGGCAGCCAAGGTCCCGGCGGGGGGCAGAATGGCTACACCTTC
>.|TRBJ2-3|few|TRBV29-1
CSVVRISVADTQYF
TGCAGCGTTGTTAGAATCTCAGTGGCAGATACGCAGTATTTT
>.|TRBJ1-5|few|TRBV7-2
CASSPLGFLGQPQHF
TGTGCCAGCAGCCCCCTCGGATTTTTAGGGCAGCCCCAGCATTTT
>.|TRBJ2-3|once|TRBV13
CASSKGRADTQYF
TGTGCCAGCAGTAAGGGCCGAGCAGATACGCAGTATTTT
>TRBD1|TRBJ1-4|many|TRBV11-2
CASSRTGGRRDEKLFF
TGTGCCAGCAGCCGGACAGGGGGGAGGAGGGATGAAAAACTGTTTTTT
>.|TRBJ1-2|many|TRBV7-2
CASSLGAGPYGYTF
TGTGCCAGCAGCTTAGGAGCCGGACCCTATGGCTACACCTTC
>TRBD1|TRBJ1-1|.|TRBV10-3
CAINDGTESEAFF
TGTGCCATCAATGACGGGACAGAAAGTGAAGCTTTCTTT
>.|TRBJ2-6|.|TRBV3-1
CASSRKAGANVLTF
TGTGCCAGCAGCCGGAAGGCTGGGGCCAACGTCCTGACTTTC
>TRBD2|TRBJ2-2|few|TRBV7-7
CASSFGLAGGLDTGELFF
TGTGCTAGCAGCTTCGGACTAGCGGGGGGGCTCGACACCGGGGAGCTGTTTTTT
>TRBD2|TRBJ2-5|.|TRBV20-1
CSASDPGLAGGGVETQYF
TGCAGTGCTAGTGATCCGGGACTAGCGGGAGGGGGGGTCGAGACCCAGTACTTC
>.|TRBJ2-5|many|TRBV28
CASSLPGGPQYF
TGTGCCAGCAGCTTACCCGGAGGGCCCCAGTACTTC
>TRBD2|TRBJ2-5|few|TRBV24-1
CATSDFTSGQETQYF
TGTGCCACCAGTGATTTCACTAGCGGCCAAGAGACCCAGTACTTC
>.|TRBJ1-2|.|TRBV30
CAWRGNFYQYYGYTF
TGTGCCTGGAGGGGAAACTTCTATCAGTACTATGGCTACACCTTC